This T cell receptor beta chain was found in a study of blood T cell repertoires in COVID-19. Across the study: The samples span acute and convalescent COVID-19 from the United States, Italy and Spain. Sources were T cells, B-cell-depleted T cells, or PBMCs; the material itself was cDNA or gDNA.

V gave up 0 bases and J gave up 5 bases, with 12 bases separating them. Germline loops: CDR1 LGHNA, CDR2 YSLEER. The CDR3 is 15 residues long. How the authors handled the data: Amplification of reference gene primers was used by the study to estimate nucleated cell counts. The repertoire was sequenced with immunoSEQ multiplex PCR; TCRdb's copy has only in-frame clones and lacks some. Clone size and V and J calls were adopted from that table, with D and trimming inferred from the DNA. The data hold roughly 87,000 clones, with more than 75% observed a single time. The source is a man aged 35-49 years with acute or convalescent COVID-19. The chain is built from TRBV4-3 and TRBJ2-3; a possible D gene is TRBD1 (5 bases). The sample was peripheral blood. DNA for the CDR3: TGCGCCAGCAGCCAAGATGCCCAGGGCGGAGATACGCAGTATTTT. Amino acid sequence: CASSQDAQGGDTQYF.